Given below is one T cell receptor beta chain in context. Participants were aged about 18 to 89 years from approximately 23 US areas. In the authors' methods: From reference gene primer amplification, estimates of nucleated cell counts were derived. Measured with immunoSEQ multiplex PCR; TCRdb has only the in-frame clones, and not every one. V and J calls and clone size come straight from that table; D and trimming were deduced from the DNA. The sample shows a few hundred thousand clones, 88% of them seen only once. The CDR3 runs 14 residues. From germline, CDR1 is LGHNA and CDR2 YNFKEQ. V was trimmed by 4 bases and J by 1 base, leaving 10 bases between them. The data are from a study of blood T cell repertoires in COVID-19. Study at large: Both acute and convalescent COVID-19 samples were obtained from the United States, Italy and Spain. The analysed material was cDNA or gDNA that came from T cells, B-cell-depleted T cells, or PBMCs.

Material: PBMCs or T cells enriched from blood (not recorded which). The J gene is TRBJ1-1, the V gene TRBV4-2; D is unresolved. The sequence was obtained from a middle-aged woman with acute COVID-19. The CDR3 region is CASSPFRQNTEAFF. DNA for the CDR3: TGTGCCAGCAGCCCCTTTCGACAGAACACTGAAGCTTTCTTT.